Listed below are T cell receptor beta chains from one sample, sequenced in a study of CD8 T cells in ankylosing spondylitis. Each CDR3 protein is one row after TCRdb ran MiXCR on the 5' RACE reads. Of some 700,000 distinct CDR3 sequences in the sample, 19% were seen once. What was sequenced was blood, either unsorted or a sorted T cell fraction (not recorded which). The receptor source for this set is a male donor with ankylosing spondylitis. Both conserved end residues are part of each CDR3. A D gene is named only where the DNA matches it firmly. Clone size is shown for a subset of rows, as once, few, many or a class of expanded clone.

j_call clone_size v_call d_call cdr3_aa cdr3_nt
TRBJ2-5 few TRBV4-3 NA CASSQDEGIETQYF TGCGCCAGCAGCCAAGACGAGGGAATAGAGACCCAGTACTTC
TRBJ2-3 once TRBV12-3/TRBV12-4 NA CASRTGGESTDTQYF TGTGCCAGCAGGACCGGAGGGGAATCGACTGATACGCAGTATTTT
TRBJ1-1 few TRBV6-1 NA CASSPLGGSGTEAFF TGTGCCAGCAGTCCCCTGGGAGGCAGCGGCACTGAAGCTTTCTTT
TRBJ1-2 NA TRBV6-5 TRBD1 CASSKQGAGYTF TGTGCCAGCAGTAAACAGGGGGCTGGCTACACCTTC
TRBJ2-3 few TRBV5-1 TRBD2 CASSLPETSGSWADTQYF TGCGCCAGCAGCTTGCCCGAGACTAGCGGGAGTTGGGCAGATACGCAGTATTTT
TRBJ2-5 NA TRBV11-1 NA CASSLDGFPETQYF TGTGCCAGCAGCTTAGACGGATTCCCAGAGACCCAGTACTTC
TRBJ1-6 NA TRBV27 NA CASSFGQPNSPLHF TGTGCCAGCAGTTTTGGACAGCCCAATTCACCCCTCCACTTT
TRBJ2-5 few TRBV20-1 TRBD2 CSARGTSGRDETQYF TGCAGTGCCCGTGGGACTAGCGGGAGGGATGAGACCCAGTACTTC
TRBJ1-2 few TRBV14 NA CASSPEHGTRDTF TGTGCCAGCAGCCCAGAACACGGGACAAGGGACACCTTC
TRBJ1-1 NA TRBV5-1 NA CASSLARENTEAFF TGCGCCAGCAGCTTGGCTAGGGAGAACACTGAAGCTTTCTTT
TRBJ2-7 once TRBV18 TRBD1 CASSPSADRGAEQYF TGTGCCAGCTCACCCTCCGCAGACAGGGGGGCCGAGCAGTACTTC
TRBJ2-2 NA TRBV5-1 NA CASSLKSGLKSSGELFF TGCGCCAGCAGCCTTAAATCCGGGTTAAAGTCGTCCGGGGAGCTGTTTTTT
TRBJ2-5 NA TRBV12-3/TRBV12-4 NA CASSIFKIQETQYF TGTGCCAGCAGTATCTTCAAGATCCAAGAGACCCAGTACTTC
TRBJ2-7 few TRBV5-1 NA CASSLPGSRNYEQYF TGCGCCAGCAGCTTGCCGGGCAGCCGGAACTACGAGCAGTACTTC
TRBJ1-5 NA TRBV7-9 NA CALTDGDQPQHF TGTGCACTAACGGACGGCGATCAGCCCCAGCATTTT
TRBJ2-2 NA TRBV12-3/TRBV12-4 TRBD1 CASSRTTGGGGELFF TGTGCCAGCAGCCGCACGACAGGGGGCGGCGGGGAGCTGTTTTTT
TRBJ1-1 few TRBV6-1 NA CASTHLLGGASEAFF TGTGCCAGCACCCACCTTTTGGGGGGCGCCTCTGAAGCTTTCTTT
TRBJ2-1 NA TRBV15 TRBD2 CATSPGGLASYNEQFF TGTGCCACCAGCCCGGGGGGACTAGCGTCTTACAATGAGCAGTTCTTC
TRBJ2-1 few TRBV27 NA CASSSYRSGNNEQFF TGTGCCAGCAGTTCTTACAGGAGTGGAAACAATGAGCAGTTCTTC
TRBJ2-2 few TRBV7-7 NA CASSPTRVPGELFF TGTGCTAGCAGCCCAACTAGGGTACCCGGGGAGCTGTTTTTT
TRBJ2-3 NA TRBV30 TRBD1 CAWTGGPDTQYF TGTGCCTGGACAGGGGGCCCAGATACGCAGTATTTT
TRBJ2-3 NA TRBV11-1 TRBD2 CASSFPPVTSGGSTDTQYF TGTGCCAGCAGCTTCCCCCCTGTGACTAGCGGGGGGAGCACAGATACGCAGTATTTT
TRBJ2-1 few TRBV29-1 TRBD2 CSVERSRTSGMAGSYNEQFF TGCAGCGTTGAAAGGAGTCGGACTAGCGGGATGGCGGGATCCTACAATGAGCAGTTCTTC
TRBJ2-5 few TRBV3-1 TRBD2 CASSPWTSGRASETQYF TGTGCCAGCAGCCCTTGGACTAGCGGGAGGGCCTCAGAGACCCAGTACTTC
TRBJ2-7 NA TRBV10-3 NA CAISESRSVYLLEQYF TGTGCCATCAGTGAGTCCAGGTCAGTATACCTCCTCGAGCAGTACTTC
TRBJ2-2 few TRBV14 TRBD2 CASSQGLAGTTGELFF TGTGCCAGCAGCCAGGGACTAGCGGGGACAACCGGGGAGCTGTTTTTT
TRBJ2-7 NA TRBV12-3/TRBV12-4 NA CASRSLHSYEQYF TGTGCCAGCAGGTCCCTTCATTCCTACGAGCAGTACTTC
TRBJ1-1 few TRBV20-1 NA CSAREGGITEAFF TGCAGTGCTAGAGAAGGGGGGATCACTGAAGCTTTCTTT
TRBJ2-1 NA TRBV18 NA CASSPYGVGNEQFF TGTGCCAGCTCCCCGTACGGGGTTGGCAATGAGCAGTTCTTC
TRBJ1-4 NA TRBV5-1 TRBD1 CASSARADRGGEKLFF TGCGCCAGCAGCGCGAGAGCGGACAGGGGGGGTGAAAAACTGTTTTTT
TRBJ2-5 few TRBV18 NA CASSSPTAQKETQYF TGTGCCAGCTCATCCCCTACGGCACAGAAAGAGACCCAGTACTTC
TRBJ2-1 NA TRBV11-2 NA CASSLAPGIYNEQFF TGTGCCAGCAGCTTAGCACCGGGAATATACAATGAGCAGTTCTTC
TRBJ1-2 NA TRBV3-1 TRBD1 CASSQVLQGRNYGYTF TGTGCCAGCAGCCAAGTCCTACAGGGGAGGAACTATGGCTACACCTTC
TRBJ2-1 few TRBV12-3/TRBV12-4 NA CASSLFGAYNEQFF TGTGCCAGCAGCTTATTCGGGGCATACAATGAGCAGTTCTTC
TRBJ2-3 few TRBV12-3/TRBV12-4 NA CASSLANRDTQYF TGTGCCAGCAGTTTGGCTAACCGAGATACGCAGTATTTT
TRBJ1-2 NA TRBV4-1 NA CASSQPTGKAGNGYTF TGCGCCAGCAGCCAACCTACAGGGAAGGCTGGTAATGGCTACACCTTC
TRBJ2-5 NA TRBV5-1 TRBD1 CASSSDRGSFQETQYF TGCGCCAGCAGCTCGGACAGGGGAAGCTTCCAAGAGACCCAGTACTTC
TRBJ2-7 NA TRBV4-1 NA CASSQNGGSDEQYF TGCGCCAGCAGCCAAAACGGGGGATCCGACGAGCAGTACTTC
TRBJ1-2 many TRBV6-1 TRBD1 CATETGDIYGYTF TGTGCCACCGAGACAGGGGACATCTATGGCTACACCTTC
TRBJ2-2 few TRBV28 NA CASRLQRNTGELFF TGTGCCAGCAGATTGCAACGGAACACCGGGGAGCTGTTTTTT
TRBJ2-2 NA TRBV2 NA CASSEDYTGELFF TGTGCCAGCAGTGAAGACTACACCGGGGAGCTGTTTTTT
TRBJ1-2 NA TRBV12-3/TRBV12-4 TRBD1 CASTSGTGIYGYTF TGTGCCAGCACCTCGGGGACAGGGATCTATGGCTACACCTTC
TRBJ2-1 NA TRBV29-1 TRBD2 CSVTRRGRGAYNEQFF TGCAGCGTTACCAGACGGGGACGGGGGGCCTACAATGAGCAGTTCTTC